This entry lists 7 T cell receptor beta chains sequenced from one sample in a study of blood T cell repertoires in COVID-19. Profiling relied on immunoSEQ multiplex PCR, and the TCRdb table lists in-frame clones only, not all of them. The sample holds around 190,000 clones, 75% to 90% seen once. The sample consisted of PBMCs or T cells enriched from blood (not recorded which). Source of these receptors: a man between 40 and 49 years old who had recovered from COVID-19.

There are a few counts of this clone. V gene TRBV24-1 combines with J gene TRBJ2-5, with 7 bases lining up with TRBD1. The CDR3 length is 15 residues. From germline, CDR1 is KGHDR and CDR2 SFDVKD. V gave up 3 bases and J gave up 5 bases; unmatched junction bases: 8. The CDR3 protein is CATSDHPDREETQYF. The CDR3 nucleotides are TGTGCCACCAGTGATCACCCTGACAGGGAGGAGACCCAGTACTTC.

This chain links TRBV6-2 or TRBV6-3 with TRBJ2-1; D is unclear. CDR3 length: 14 residues. The germline gives CDR1 MNHEY, CDR2 SVGEGT. V lost 5 bases and J 0 bases, leaving 8 bases between the germline ends. The DNA for the CDR3 is TGTGCCAGCAGTACTTACGTCTCCTACAATGAGCAGTTCTTC. Translation: CASSTYVSYNEQFF.

The chain has TRBV27 and TRBJ2-5; no reliable D call. The CDR3 has 13 amino acids. Deletions cut 5 bases from V and 1 base from J, with 8 bases between. Germline lookup yields CDR1 MNHEY and CDR2 SMNVEV (reference sequence). The CDR3 loop is CASSPLGQETQYF. In nucleotides, the CDR3 is TGTGCCAGCAGTCCCCTCGGCCAAGAGACCCAGTACTTC.

The V and J genes are TRBV24-1 and TRBJ2-1; 8 bases align to TRBD2. There are 16 residues in the CDR3. The J segment lost 2 bases and the V segment lost 2 bases, leaving 4 bases of the junction unmatched. Looked up from germline, CDR1 is KGHDR and CDR2 is SFDVKD. CDR3 residues: CATSDSREAPYNEQFF. In DNA form, the CDR3 reads TGTGCCACCAGTGATTCGCGGGAGGCACCCTACAATGAGCAGTTCTTC.

This clone was found once. The chain couples TRBV19 to TRBJ1-1; no clear D gene. Germline V lookup: CDR1 LNHDA, CDR2 SQIVND (reference sequence). The CDR3 spans 14 residues. The germline V and J ends were trimmed by 5 bases and 6 bases, with 16 bases remaining between them. The CDR3 sequence: CASSPGGRTPEAFF. The CDR3 nucleotides read TGTGCCAGTAGTCCGGGAGGACGCACTCCTGAAGCTTTCTTT.

The chain couples TRBV29-1 to TRBJ2-7; TRBD1 matches at 9 bases. J was trimmed by 7 bases and V by 5 bases; bases with no gene match: 9. Germline loops: CDR1 SQVTM, CDR2 ANQGSEA. The length of the CDR3 is 13 residues. The CDR3 bases are TGCAGCGTTTACGGGACAGGGCAGGGGGAGCAGTACTTC. Translating gives CSVYGTGQGEQYF.

The chain combines TRBV5-1 with TRBJ1-6; D perhaps matches TRBD1 (5 bases). Germline V gene data show CDR1 as SGHRS and CDR2 as YFSETQ. The CDR3 is 15 residues long. Trimming shortened V by 1 base and J by 2 bases, and 7 bases separated the two germline ends. The CDR3 spells CASSLTGAYNSPLHF. The CDR3 DNA reads TGCGCCAGCAGCTTGACAGGAGCCTATAATTCACCCCTCCACTTT.